This TCR beta chain derives from a study of blood T cell repertoires in COVID-19. Overall study context: The samples span acute and convalescent COVID-19 from the United States, Italy and Spain. PBMCs, B-cell-depleted T cells, or T cells were the source of the cDNA or gDNA that made up the material.

Per the original data handling: Amplification of reference gene primers provided the estimated nucleated cell counts. Libraries were prepared by immunoSEQ multiplex PCR; TCRdb keeps only in-frame clonotypes and omits some of them. V and J calls and clone size are given by that table; D and trimming were obtained from the DNA. The table includes around 200,000 clones, around nine tenths detected once. This clone was detected once. CDR1 and CDR2 (germline): GTSNPN, SVGIG (reference sequence). The CDR3 consists of 10 residues. V was shortened by 8 bases and J by 5 bases, with 9 bases between the two germline ends.

The gene calls are TRBV30 and TRBJ1-1; a weak D match, TRBD1 (5 bases). The receptor was isolated from a man between 18 and 35 years old with active or convalescent COVID-19. Sequenced material: peripheral blood. The CDR3 protein is CAGTVTEAFF. CDR3 DNA sequence: TGTGCCGGGACGGTGACTGAAGCTTTCTTT.